The rows below give T cell receptor beta chains drawn from one sample of a study of identical twins. TCRdb redid the calling of the 5' RACE reads with MiXCR, one entry per CDR3 protein. The sample holds hundreds of thousands of distinct CDR3 sequences, around 5.7% seen once. Sequenced input: naive T cells sorted from blood. The receptors were gathered from a man younger than 35 in good health. Both conserved end residues are trimmed from each CDR3. Fields, in order: V gene, D gene, J gene, CDR3 protein. The D gene is left open where the match is weak.

>TRBV9|NA|TRBJ1-2
ASSPLGGRRYT
>TRBV7-9|NA|TRBJ1-4
ASGFAAGEKLF
>TRBV24-1|NA|TRBJ2-1
ASSETPFNEQF
>TRBV27|TRBD2|TRBJ2-1
ASSLFIVGGTSGAPNEQF
>TRBV7-2|TRBD1|TRBJ2-3
ASRGQGSFTDTQY
>TRBV12-3/TRBV12-4|NA|TRBJ1-1
ASSQGSYTEAF
>TRBV29-1|TRBD2|TRBJ2-1
SVYGTSGYNEQF
>TRBV11-2|TRBD1|TRBJ1-3
ASSLGQGAADTIY
>TRBV20-1|NA|TRBJ2-3
SANRQGLLQDTQY
>TRBV20-1|TRBD1|TRBJ1-1
SASRGEMANTEAF
>TRBV20-1|NA|TRBJ2-5
SARDHPIGTQY
>TRBV7-2|TRBD2|TRBJ2-1
ARLAGRNEQF
>TRBV4-2|NA|TRBJ2-1
ASAARAFYNEQF
>TRBV11-2|TRBD2|TRBJ2-1
ASSLRTSEAEQF
>TRBV10-3|TRBD1|TRBJ2-1
AISESIRTGDYNEQF
>TRBV29-1|NA|TRBJ1-1
SVELGGAF
>TRBV24-1|TRBD2|TRBJ2-2
ATSDPWGGTGELF
>TRBV20-1|TRBD2|TRBJ2-1
SAVMLAEIINEQF
>TRBV7-7|TRBD1|TRBJ2-7
ASSLSPGTGIYEQY
>TRBV28|NA|TRBJ1-2
ASSLIQRGARVGYGYT
>TRBV4-1|NA|TRBJ1-1
ASSQGQSEAF
>TRBV11-3|NA|TRBJ2-1
ASSGDQGHIDNEQF
>TRBV18|NA|TRBJ2-1
ASSHGTHVG
>TRBV6-5|NA|TRBJ1-4
ASRSTEKLF
>TRBV12-3/TRBV12-4|NA|TRBJ1-3
ASRYGGSGNTIY
>TRBV12-3/TRBV12-4|TRBD1|TRBJ1-6
ASRPSDRGLNSPLH
>TRBV20-1|TRBD1|TRBJ1-6
SAWRGDSDSPLH
>TRBV4-1|NA|TRBJ1-4
ASSQDPEKLF
>TRBV7-2|NA|TRBJ2-4
ASSLDSGGRGNIQY
>TRBV20-1|NA|TRBJ2-1
SARVNTRSYNEQF